These T cell receptor beta chains were read from a single sample in a study of cytomegalovirus exposure and HLA in healthy donors. Measured with immunoSEQ multiplex PCR; TCRdb has only the in-frame clones, and not every one. The sample holds around 120,000 clones, over 75% seen once. The specimen was PBMCs. The receptors shown here come from a woman between 40 and 50 years old in good health and CMV-seropositive. Both conserved end residues are part of each CDR3. The order of the fields is J gene, clone size, V gene, D gene, CDR3 protein, CDR3 DNA. D genes are given only for firm matches. Clone size is given for some rows only: seen once, a few or many times, or a class if the clone is expanded.

J: TRBJ2-5
size: .
V: TRBV7-6
D: TRBD1
CDR3: CASSLRGQGKETQYF
DNA: TGTGCCAGCAGCCTACGAGGACAGGGTAAAGAGACCCAGTACTTC

J: TRBJ2-1
size: .
V: TRBV19
D: TRBD2
CDR3: CAINSGSHNEQFF
DNA: TGTGCCATCAATAGCGGGAGCCACAATGAGCAGTTCTTC

J: TRBJ2-7
size: few
V: TRBV25-1
D: TRBD1
CDR3: CASSADREVTDEQYF
DNA: TGTGCCAGCAGTGCGGACAGGGAGGTAACTGACGAGCAGTACTTC

J: TRBJ1-2
size: .
V: TRBV29-1
D: TRBD1
CDR3: CSVEGQGYGYTF
DNA: TGCAGCGTTGAGGGACAGGGGTATGGCTACACCTTC

J: TRBJ2-3
size: .
V: TRBV4-2
D: TRBD2
CDR3: CASSQGGVAGSSGTDTQYF
DNA: TGTGCCAGCAGCCAAGGGGGAGTAGCGGGGTCTTCCGGAACAGATACGCAGTATTTT

J: TRBJ2-7
size: few
V: TRBV6-5
D: .
CDR3: CASTGDSYEQYF
DNA: TGTGCCAGCACAGGGGACTCCTACGAGCAGTACTTC

J: TRBJ2-1
size: once
V: TRBV6-1
D: .
CDR3: CASSELGAYNEQFF
DNA: TGTGCCAGCAGTGAATTAGGGGCCTACAATGAGCAGTTCTTC

J: TRBJ1-1
size: .
V: TRBV13
D: TRBD1
CDR3: CASRPNQDRGWRAFF
DNA: TGTGCCAGCAGACCCAATCAGGACAGGGGTTGGCGGGCTTTCTTT

J: TRBJ1-2
size: .
V: TRBV9
D: TRBD1
CDR3: CASSARQGLDYGYTF
DNA: TGTGCCAGCAGCGCCCGACAGGGGTTAGACTATGGCTACACCTTC

J: TRBJ2-1
size: .
V: TRBV5-1
D: .
CDR3: CASSFGQFNEQFF
DNA: TGCGCCAGCAGCTTCGGACAGTTCAATGAGCAGTTCTTC

J: TRBJ1-1
size: .
V: TRBV6-1
D: TRBD1
CDR3: CASSSTGGWEAFF
DNA: TGTGCCAGCAGTTCTACAGGGGGCTGGGAAGCTTTCTTT

J: TRBJ2-1
size: .
V: TRBV5-4
D: .
CDR3: CASSFVEYNEQFF
DNA: TGTGCCAGCAGCTTCGTAGAGTACAATGAGCAGTTCTTC

J: TRBJ2-7
size: .
V: TRBV27
D: .
CDR3: CAILLRTVIYEQYF
DNA: TGTGCCATCCTACTGCGGACAGTTATTTACGAGCAGTACTTC

J: TRBJ2-2
size: .
V: TRBV4-1
D: TRBD1
CDR3: CASSQLTGGFTGELFF
DNA: TGCGCCAGCAGCCAACTAACAGGGGGCTTCACCGGGGAGCTGTTTTTT

J: TRBJ1-5
size: .
V: TRBV7-9
D: .
CDR3: CASSLAAGDQPQHF
DNA: TGTGCCAGCAGCTTAGCAGCGGGGGATCAGCCCCAGCATTTT

J: TRBJ2-1
size: few
V: TRBV4-1
D: .
CDR3: CASSQTAAFSYNEQFF
DNA: TGCGCCAGCAGCCAGACGGCGGCCTTTTCCTACAATGAGCAGTTCTTC

J: TRBJ2-7
size: .
V: TRBV5-4
D: .
CDR3: CASSLESGFRYEQYF
DNA: TGTGCCAGCAGCTTGGAATCGGGATTCAGATACGAGCAGTACTTC

J: TRBJ2-1
size: once
V: TRBV18
D: .
CDR3: CASSPKISADPSNEQFF
DNA: TGTGCCAGCTCACCAAAGATTTCAGCGGACCCTTCAAATGAGCAGTTCTTC

J: TRBJ2-5
size: once
V: TRBV9
D: .
CDR3: CASSVATGKETQYF
DNA: TGTGCCAGCAGCGTAGCTACGGGGAAAGAGACCCAGTACTTC

J: TRBJ1-2
size: .
V: TRBV6-5
D: .
CDR3: CASSQGYYGYTF
DNA: TGTGCCAGCAGCCAGGGTTACTATGGCTACACCTTC

J: TRBJ2-7
size: once
V: TRBV7-8
D: TRBD1
CDR3: CASSFKQGPSYEQYF
DNA: TGTGCCAGCAGCTTTAAACAGGGGCCCTCCTACGAGCAGTACTTC

J: TRBJ2-7
size: .
V: TRBV27
D: TRBD2
CDR3: CASSPGLATSYEQYF
DNA: TGTGCCAGCAGCCCGGGACTAGCGACTTCCTACGAGCAGTACTTC

J: TRBJ1-2
size: few
V: TRBV19
D: TRBD1
CDR3: CASNRGLDYGYTF
DNA: TGTGCCTCAAACAGGGGGCTGGACTATGGCTACACCTTC

J: TRBJ2-7
size: .
V: TRBV7-9
D: TRBD2
CDR3: CASSLSERDFSYEQYF
DNA: TGTGCCAGCAGCTTATCGGAGCGGGATTTTTCCTACGAGCAGTACTTC

J: TRBJ1-1
size: .
V: TRBV28
D: TRBD1
CDR3: CASSSLGTGSAFF
DNA: TGTGCCAGCAGCTCGTTAGGGACAGGGTCGGCTTTCTTT

J: TRBJ2-7
size: .
V: TRBV2
D: TRBD1
CDR3: CASRPGQGADPRYEQYF
DNA: TGTGCCAGCAGACCGGGACAGGGGGCTGATCCCAGGTACGAGCAGTACTTC

J: TRBJ1-4
size: .
V: TRBV7-2
D: .
CDR3: CASSLPDRLNEKLFF
DNA: TGTGCCAGCAGCTTACCGGACAGACTCAATGAAAAACTGTTTTTT

J: TRBJ2-3
size: .
V: TRBV9
D: TRBD1
CDR3: CASSVGTGDTDTQYF
DNA: TGTGCCAGCAGCGTCGGGACAGGAGATACAGATACGCAGTATTTT

J: TRBJ2-2
size: .
V: TRBV7-6
D: .
CDR3: CASSPPPVGTGELFF
DNA: TGTGCCAGCAGCCCACCGCCGGTCGGCACCGGGGAGCTGTTTTTT

J: TRBJ2-4
size: .
V: TRBV7-9
D: .
CDR3: CASNVLGGAENIQYF
DNA: TGTGCCAGCAACGTACTAGGGGGGGCTGAAAACATTCAGTACTTC

J: TRBJ1-1
size: .
V: TRBV5-1
D: .
CDR3: CASSLDGAAEAFF
DNA: TGCGCCAGCAGCTTGGATGGGGCGGCTGAAGCTTTCTTT

J: TRBJ2-7
size: .
V: TRBV7-6
D: .
CDR3: CASSFQRGAGEQYF
DNA: TGTGCCAGCAGCTTTCAACGGGGAGCGGGCGAGCAGTACTTC

J: TRBJ2-1
size: few
V: TRBV6-5
D: .
CDR3: CASKRSSYNEQFF
DNA: TGTGCCAGCAAGAGGAGCTCCTACAATGAGCAGTTCTTC

J: TRBJ2-5
size: few
V: TRBV27
D: TRBD2
CDR3: CASSVGTSGTETQYF
DNA: TGTGCCAGCAGTGTTGGGACTAGCGGGACGGAGACCCAGTACTTC

J: TRBJ2-1
size: .
V: TRBV7-3
D: .
CDR3: CASSLTVYNEQFF
DNA: TGTGCCAGCAGCTTGACAGTGTACAATGAGCAGTTCTTC

J: TRBJ1-4
size: once
V: TRBV30
D: .
CDR3: CAWSFQGPRLNNEKLFF
DNA: TGTGCCTGGAGCTTTCAGGGGCCGCGATTAAATAATGAAAAACTGTTTTTT

J: TRBJ2-2
size: .
V: TRBV27
D: TRBD2
CDR3: CASSQGLAGVGGELFF
DNA: TGTGCCAGCAGCCAGGGACTAGCGGGAGTGGGCGGGGAGCTGTTTTTT

J: TRBJ1-1
size: .
V: TRBV27
D: TRBD1
CDR3: CASSMGQGLNTEAFF
DNA: TGTGCCAGCAGTATGGGACAGGGCCTGAACACTGAAGCTTTCTTT

J: TRBJ1-2
size: many
V: TRBV18
D: .
CDR3: CASSPPRVPLYGYTF
DNA: TGTGCCAGCTCACCACCCAGGGTGCCCCTCTATGGCTACACCTTC

J: TRBJ2-7
size: .
V: TRBV7-9
D: .
CDR3: CSSSLAGDSLYAEQYF
DNA: TGTTCCAGCAGCTTAGCTGGGGACTCCCTATATGCCGAGCAGTACTTC

J: TRBJ2-1
size: .
V: TRBV29-1
D: .
CDR3: CSGKGQSLYNEQFF
DNA: TGCAGCGGAAAGGGGCAGAGCCTCTACAATGAGCAGTTCTTC

J: TRBJ1-2
size: .
V: TRBV7-2
D: .
CDR3: CASSTTVNYGYTF
DNA: TGTGCCAGCAGCACGACAGTTAACTATGGCTACACCTTC

J: TRBJ2-7
size: few
V: TRBV18
D: TRBD2
CDR3: CASSPFSGTSSYEQYF
DNA: TGTGCCAGCTCACCTTTTTCCGGGACTAGCTCCTACGAGCAGTACTTC

J: TRBJ1-1
size: .
V: TRBV19
D: .
CDR3: CASKFRGGWTEAFF
DNA: TGTGCCAGTAAGTTTAGGGGGGGTTGGACTGAAGCTTTCTTT

J: TRBJ2-7
size: .
V: TRBV6-5
D: TRBD1
CDR3: CASYRQGTYEQYF
DNA: TGTGCCAGCTATCGACAGGGTACCTACGAGCAGTACTTC

J: TRBJ1-2
size: .
V: TRBV6-6
D: .
CDR3: CASSYRGRSYGYTF
DNA: TGTGCCAGCAGTTACAGGGGAAGGAGCTATGGCTACACCTTC

J: TRBJ2-5
size: .
V: TRBV5-1
D: TRBD2
CDR3: CASSRVAGVQETQYF
DNA: TGCGCCAGCAGTAGAGTAGCGGGGGTACAAGAGACCCAGTACTTC

J: TRBJ2-3
size: .
V: TRBV7-3
D: TRBD2
CDR3: CASSLRLAGVSTDTQYF
DNA: TGTGCCAGCAGCTTACGGCTAGCGGGAGTCTCTACAGATACGCAGTATTTT

J: TRBJ1-4
size: .
V: TRBV4-2
D: .
CDR3: CASSQENTRGDEKLFF
DNA: TGTGCCAGCAGCCAAGAAAATACCAGGGGAGATGAAAAACTGTTTTTT